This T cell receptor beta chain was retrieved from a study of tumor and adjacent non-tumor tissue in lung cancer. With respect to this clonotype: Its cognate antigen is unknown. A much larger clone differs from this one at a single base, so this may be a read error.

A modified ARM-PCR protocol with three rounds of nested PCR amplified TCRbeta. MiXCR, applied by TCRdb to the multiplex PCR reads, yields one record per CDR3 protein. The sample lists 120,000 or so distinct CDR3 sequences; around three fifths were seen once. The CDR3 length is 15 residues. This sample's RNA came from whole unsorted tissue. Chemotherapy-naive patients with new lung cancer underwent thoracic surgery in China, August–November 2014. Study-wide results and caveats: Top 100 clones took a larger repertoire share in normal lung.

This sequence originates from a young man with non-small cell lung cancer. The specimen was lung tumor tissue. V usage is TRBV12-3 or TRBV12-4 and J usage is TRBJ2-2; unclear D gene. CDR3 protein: CASAPGKIGTEELFF. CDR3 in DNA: TGTGCCAGCGCCCCGGGCAAAATTGGCACCGAGGAGCTGTTTTTT.